A single sample is the source of the 18 T cell receptor beta chains below, sequenced in a study of tumor and adjacent non-tumor tissue in lung cancer. RNA was extracted from bulk tissue without any cell sorting. The library came from three nested PCR rounds adapted from ARM-PCR protocols. TCRdb independently ran MiXCR on the multiplex PCR reads; one entry per CDR3 protein. The repertoire holds around 86,000 distinct CDR3 sequences, with 55% to 80% as singletons. The sequencing input was lung tumor tissue. The receptors originated from a middle-aged woman with non-small cell lung cancer.

The chain links TRBV28 to TRBJ1-6; D is undetermined. The CDR3 totals 12 residues. The ends were cut back, 3 bases at V and 10 bases at J, with 7 bases in the middle. Germline V lookup: CDR1 MDHEN, CDR2 SYDVKM. The CDR3 protein is CASSFTASPLHF. The DNA for the CDR3 is TGTGCCAGCAGTTTCACGGCCTCACCCCTCCACTTT.

Notes on this clonotype: Compared with germline, one end of the junction differs, possibly owing to a read error. The J gene is TRBJ2-1, the V gene TRBV5-6; no definite D call. The CDR3 contains 13 residues. Germline values: CDR1 SGHDT, CDR2 YYEEEE. The CDR3 nucleotides read TGTGCCAGCAGTTTGGTCGGTAGAAATGAGGAGTTCTTC. Translated, it gives CASSLVGRNEEFF. Full variable domain (rest looked up from reference TRBV5-6 and TRBJ2-1): DAGVTQSPTHLIKTRGQQVTLRCSPKSGHDTVSWYQQALGQGPQFIFQYYEEEERQRGNFPDRFSGHQFPNYSSELNVNALLLGDSALYLCASSLVGRNEEFFGPGTRLTVL.

A few counts support this clonotype. This chain connects TRBV28 to TRBJ2-7; D is ambiguous. The germline V and J ends were trimmed by 6 bases and 7 bases, with 13 bases remaining between them. The CDR3 has 12 amino acids. Germline V lookup: CDR1 MDHEN, CDR2 SYDVKM. The CDR3 is CASSTLLSEQYF. CDR3 DNA: TGTGCCAGCAGCACCCTGTTGAGTGAGCAGTACTTC.

The gene calls are TRBV5-1 and TRBJ2-1, with D tentatively TRBD2 (6 bases). This CDR3 has 14 amino acids. The V end lost 8 bases, the J end lost 2 bases, and 14 bases lay between the germline ends. Germline V gives CDR1 SGHRS, CDR2 YFSETQ. The CDR3 DNA is TGCGCCAGTCGAGGAGGGGAAACCTACAATGAGCAGTTCTTC. Amino acid sequence: CASRGGETYNEQFF.

This clonotype was recorded many times. The rearrangement joins TRBV13 to TRBJ1-4; 8 bases match TRBD1. The CDR3 extends over 14 amino acids. The J segment lost 5 bases and the V segment lost 3 bases, leaving 2 bases of the junction unmatched. Germline loops: CDR1 PRHDT, CDR2 FYEKMQ (reference sequence). The CDR3 sequence: CASSFRTGNEKLFF. For the CDR3, the DNA is TGTGCCAGCAGCTTCAGGACAGGGAATGAAAAACTGTTTTTT.

The V gene is TRBV6-5, the J gene TRBJ1-2; the D gene is possibly TRBD1 (5 bases). CDR1 is MNHEY, CDR2 SVGAGI, per germline. V was shortened by 6 bases and J by 3 bases, with 20 bases between the two germline ends. The CDR3 spans 16 residues. CDR3 in amino acids: CASRPVGVQFYYGYTF. CDR3 in DNA: TGTGCCAGCAGACCAGTGGGGGTCCAGTTTTACTATGGCTACACCTTC.

This clonotype showed up many times. The CDR3 region is CASSLTGGRSEAFF. CDR3 DNA sequence: TGTGCCAGCAGCCTGACAGGGGGCAGGTCTGAAGCTTTCTTT. The chain recombines TRBV12-3 or TRBV12-4 with TRBJ1-1, with 10 bases identical to TRBD1. V gave up 6 bases and J gave up 6 bases; unmatched junction bases: 7. The CDR3 has 14 residues.

In this sample, this clonotype turned up once. Its ends do not fully match the called genes, so a read error is possible. V gene TRBV10-2 combines with J gene TRBJ2-7; the D gene is possibly TRBD2 (6 bases). The CDR3 is 15 amino acids. The V gene's germline CDR1 is WSHSY and CDR2 SAAADI. In DNA form, the CDR3 reads TGCGCCAGCCGTGAGCGGGCGACTATACCCTACGAGCAGTACTTC. As protein: CASRERATIPYEQYF.

Details on this clonotype: At one end, the junction sequence differs from germline, possibly due to a read error. V is TRBV11-2 and J is TRBJ2-6; D could derive from TRBD1 or TRBD2 (5 bases each). Germline V gene lookup returns CDR1 SGHAT and CDR2 FQNNGV. This CDR3 is built from 16 residues. CDR3 nucleotide sequence: TGTACCAGCAGATGGTCAGACCTCTCTGGGGGCAACGTCCTGACTTTC. Protein sequence: CTSRWSDLSGGNVLTF.

About this clonotype itself: A much larger clone sits a single nucleotide away, making a read error possible. The CDR3 protein is CVSSSPSGGTTDTQYF. The CDR3 bases are TGTGTCAGCAGCTCCCCTAGCGGGGGGACCACAGATACGCAGTATTTT. The J gene is TRBJ2-3, the V gene TRBV7-9; 11 bases are a match to TRBD2. The CDR3 loop spans 16 amino acids. Germline values: CDR1 SEHNR, CDR2 FQNEAQ (reference sequence).

The chain links TRBV11-3 to TRBJ2-3, with 11 bases that match TRBD1. V lost 10 bases, J lost 4 bases, and 13 bases stayed unmatched. The germline gives CDR1 SGHNT, CDR2 YENEEA. CDR3 length: 16 residues. CDR3 loop: CATELRTGGAADTQYF. The CDR3 nucleotides read TGTGCCACTGAACTAAGGACAGGGGGCGCGGCAGATACGCAGTATTTT. Using reference TRBV11-3 and TRBJ2-3 for the parts outside the CDR3, the full variable domain is EAGVVQSPRYKIIEKKQPVAFWCNPISGHNTLYWYLQNLGQGPELLIRYENEEAVDDSQLPKDRFSAERLKGVDSTLKIQPAELGDSAVYLCATELRTGGAADTQYFGPGTRLTVL.

This clonotype was detected many times. The chain uses TRBV5-1 and TRBJ2-3; a possible D gene is TRBD1 (5 bases). Germline CDR1 and CDR2: SGHRS and YFSETQ. With 4 bases removed from V and 4 bases from J, the gap between germline ends came to 13 bases. The CDR3 contains 14 residues. The CDR3: CASSPRRVPDTQYF. The CDR3 DNA reads TGCGCCAGCAGCCCCCGCAGGGTCCCAGATACGCAGTATTTT.

At least ten counts were recorded for this clonotype. CDR3 bases: TGCGCCAGCAGCTTGGGAGGGGTTCAAGAGACCCAGTACTTC. Its protein product is CASSLGGVQETQYF. This chain connects TRBV5-1 to TRBJ2-5, with D possibly called TRBD1 or TRBD2 (5 bases each). The CDR3 is 14 residues long. CDR1 SGHRS and CDR2 YFSETQ come from the germline V gene. V lost 0 bases and J 2 bases, leaving 8 bases between the germline ends. The whole variable domain, remainder taken from reference TRBV5-1 and TRBJ2-5, is KAGVTQTPRYLIKTRGQQVTLSCSPISGHRSVSWYQQTPGQGLQFLFEYFSETQRNKGNFPGRFSGRQFSNSRSEMNVSTLELGDSALYLCASSLGGVQETQYFGPGTRLLVL.

As for this clonotype: As the CDR3 is not closed by the conserved phenylalanine or tryptophan, this likely results from a read error. The V and J genes are TRBV4-2 and TRBJ2-5; 8 bases are shared with TRBD2. Losses at the gene ends were 7 bases for V and 2 bases for J; bases not matched to a gene: 9. This CDR3 contains 15 residues. Germline lookup yields CDR1 LGHNA and CDR2 YNFKEQ. The CDR3 DNA reads as TGTGCCAGCATCCAGACTAGCGTGCTTCAAGAGACCCAGTACTAC. Protein sequence: CASIQTSVLQETQYY.

In the case of this clonotype: A much larger clone sits a single nucleotide away, making a read error possible. A read error is likely, as this CDR3 ends without the conserved phenylalanine or tryptophan. This chain joins TRBV11-2 and TRBJ2-3; no clear D gene. Germline loops: CDR1 SGHAT, CDR2 FQNNGV. The CDR3 has 11 amino acids. The DNA of the CDR3 is TGCGTCAGCAGCTTATCAGATACGCAGTATTCT. Protein: CVSSLSDTQYS.

The chain links TRBV10-3 to TRBJ2-1, with 11 positions matching TRBD2. Trimming cost V 11 bases and J 9 bases; bases outside gene matches: 12. CDR3 length equals 14 residues. The germline gives CDR1 ENHRY, CDR2 SYGVKD. The CDR3 coding sequence is TGTGCCGCCAGAGTAGCGGGAGGGTCAGGTGAGCAGTTCTTC. Translation: CAARVAGGSGEQFF.

The chain couples TRBV28 to TRBJ2-5; 8 bases align to TRBD1. This CDR3 region has 13 residues. Per germline, CDR1 MDHEN and CDR2 SYDVKM. J gave up 4 bases and V 5 bases, and 3 bases lay outside the gene matches. The CDR3 sequence: CASSPDRGETQYF. The CDR3 region has the DNA TGTGCCAGCAGTCCTGACAGGGGAGAGACCCAGTACTTC.

This chain links TRBV5-5 with TRBJ2-7; D may be TRBD2 (6 bases). V shed 2 bases and J shed 8 bases, with 17 bases lying between them. The CDR3 loop spans 14 amino acids. Germline V gene data show CDR1 as SGHKS and CDR2 as YYEKEE (reference sequence). The CDR3 region has the DNA TGTGCCAGCAGCTTTGGCGGGGCAATGTACAAGCAGTACTTC. Residues: CASSFGGAMYKQYF. Filled out from reference TRBV5-5 and TRBJ2-7, the complete variable domain reads DAGVTQSPTHLIKTRGQQVTLRCSPISGHKSVSWYQQVLGQGPQFIFQYYEKEERGRGNFPDRFSARQFPNYSSELNVNALLLGDSALYLCASSFGGAMYKQYFGPGTRLTVT.